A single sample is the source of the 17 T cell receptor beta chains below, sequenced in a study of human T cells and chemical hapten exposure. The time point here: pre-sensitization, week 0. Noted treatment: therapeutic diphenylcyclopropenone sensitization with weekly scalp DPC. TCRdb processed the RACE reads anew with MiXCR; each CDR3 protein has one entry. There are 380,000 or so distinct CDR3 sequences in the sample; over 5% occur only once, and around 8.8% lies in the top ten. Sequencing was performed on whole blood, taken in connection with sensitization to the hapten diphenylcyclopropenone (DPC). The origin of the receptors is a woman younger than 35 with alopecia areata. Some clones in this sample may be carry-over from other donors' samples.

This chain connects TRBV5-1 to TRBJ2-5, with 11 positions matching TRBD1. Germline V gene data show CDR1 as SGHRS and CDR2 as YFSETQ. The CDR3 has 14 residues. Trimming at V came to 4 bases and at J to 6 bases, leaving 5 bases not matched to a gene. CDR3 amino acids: CASSGQGASKTQYF. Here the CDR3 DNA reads TGCGCCAGCAGCGGACAGGGGGCGTCGAAGACCCAGTACTTC. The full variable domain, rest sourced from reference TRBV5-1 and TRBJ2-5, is KAGVTQTPRYLIKTRGQQVTLSCSPISGHRSVSWYQQTPGQGLQFLFEYFSETQRNKGNFPGRFSGRQFSNSRSEMNVSTLELGDSALYLCASSGQGASKTQYFGPGTRLLVL.

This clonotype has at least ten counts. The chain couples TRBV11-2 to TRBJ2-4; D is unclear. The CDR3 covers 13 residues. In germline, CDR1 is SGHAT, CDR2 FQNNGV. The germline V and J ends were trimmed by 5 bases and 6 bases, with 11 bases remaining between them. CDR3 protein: CASSVSLGNIQYF. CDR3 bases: TGTGCCAGCAGCGTAAGTCTCGGAAACATTCAGTACTTC.

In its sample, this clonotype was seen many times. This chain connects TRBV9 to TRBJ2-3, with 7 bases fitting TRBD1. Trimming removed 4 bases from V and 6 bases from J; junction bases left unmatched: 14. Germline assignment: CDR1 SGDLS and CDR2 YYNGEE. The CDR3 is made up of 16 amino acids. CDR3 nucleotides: TGTGCCAGCAGCCCTCGTACGGAAGACAGGGCGGATACGCAGTATTTT. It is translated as CASSPRTEDRADTQYF. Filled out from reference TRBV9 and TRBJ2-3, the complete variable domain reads DSGVTQTPKHLITATGQRVTLRCSPRSGDLSVYWYQQSLDQGLQFLIQYYNGEERAKGNILERFSAQQFPDLHSELNLSSLELGDSALYFCASSPRTEDRADTQYFGPGTRLTVL.

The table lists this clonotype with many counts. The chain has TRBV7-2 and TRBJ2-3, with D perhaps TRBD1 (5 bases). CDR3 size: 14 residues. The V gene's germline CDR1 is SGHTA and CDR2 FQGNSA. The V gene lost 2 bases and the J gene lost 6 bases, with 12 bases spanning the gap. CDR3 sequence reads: CASSLSGTGDTQYF. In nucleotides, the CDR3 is TGTGCCAGCAGCTTATCAGGCACAGGCGATACGCAGTATTTT.

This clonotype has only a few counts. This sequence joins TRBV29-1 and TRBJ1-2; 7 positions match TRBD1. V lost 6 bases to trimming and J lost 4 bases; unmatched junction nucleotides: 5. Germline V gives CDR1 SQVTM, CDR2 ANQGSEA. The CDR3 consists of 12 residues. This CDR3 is CSVWDRGYGYTF. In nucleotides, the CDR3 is TGCAGCGTCTGGGACAGAGGCTATGGCTACACCTTC.

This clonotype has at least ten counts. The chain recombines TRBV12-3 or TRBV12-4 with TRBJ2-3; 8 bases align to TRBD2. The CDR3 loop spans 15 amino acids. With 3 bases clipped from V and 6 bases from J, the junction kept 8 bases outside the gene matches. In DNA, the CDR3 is TGTGCCAGCAGTTTGCGGGTCGGGGGGGCGGATACGCAGTATTTT. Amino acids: CASSLRVGGADTQYF.

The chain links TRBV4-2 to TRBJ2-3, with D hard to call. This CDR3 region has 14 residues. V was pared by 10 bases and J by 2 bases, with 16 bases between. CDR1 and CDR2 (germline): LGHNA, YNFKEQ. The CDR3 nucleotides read TGTGCCACCAGAGCACGGCAGAACACAGATACGCAGTATTTT. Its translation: CATRARQNTDTQYF.

CDR3 in amino acids: CASSEADSEAFF. The DNA of the CDR3 is TGTGCCAGCAGTGAAGCGGACAGTGAAGCTTTCTTT. The rearrangement uses TRBV6-1 and TRBJ1-1, with D possibly being TRBD1 (6 bases). Germline V gives CDR1 MNHNS, CDR2 SASEGT. The CDR3 is made up of 12 amino acids. V lost 0 bases and J 7 bases, leaving 6 bases between the germline ends.

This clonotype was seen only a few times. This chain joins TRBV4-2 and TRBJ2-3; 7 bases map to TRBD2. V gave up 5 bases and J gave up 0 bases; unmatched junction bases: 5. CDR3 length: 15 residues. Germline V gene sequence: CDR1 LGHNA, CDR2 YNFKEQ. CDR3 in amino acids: CASSWERGSTDTQYF. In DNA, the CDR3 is TGTGCCAGCAGCTGGGAGCGGGGTAGCACAGATACGCAGTATTTT.

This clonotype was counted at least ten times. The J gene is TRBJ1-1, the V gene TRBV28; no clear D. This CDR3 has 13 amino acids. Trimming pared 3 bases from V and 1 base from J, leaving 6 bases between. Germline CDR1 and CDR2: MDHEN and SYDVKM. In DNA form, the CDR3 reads TGTGCCAGCAGTTTTTCGACGAACACTGAAGCTTTCTTT. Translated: CASSFSTNTEAFF.

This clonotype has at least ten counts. Here the CDR3 reads CASSPTGNNNQPQHF. The CDR3 nucleotides are TGTGCCAGCTCACCTACGGGGAATAATAATCAGCCCCAGCATTTT. The V gene is TRBV18, the J gene TRBJ1-5, with D unresolved. V gave up 3 bases and J gave up 4 bases, with 13 bases separating them. This CDR3 spans 15 amino acids. Germline loops: CDR1 KGHSH, CDR2 LQKENI.

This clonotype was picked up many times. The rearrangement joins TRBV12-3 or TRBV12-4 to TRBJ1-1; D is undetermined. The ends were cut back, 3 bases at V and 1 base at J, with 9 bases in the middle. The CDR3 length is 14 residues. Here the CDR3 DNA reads TGTGCCAGCAGTTTTCAGCTTGGGAACACTGAAGCTTTCTTT. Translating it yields CASSFQLGNTEAFF.

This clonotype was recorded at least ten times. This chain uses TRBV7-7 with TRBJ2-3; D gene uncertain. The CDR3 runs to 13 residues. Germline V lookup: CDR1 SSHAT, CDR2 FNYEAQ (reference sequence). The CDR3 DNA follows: TGTGCTAAAGGCGATATGGGGACAGATACGCAGTATTTT. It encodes CAKGDMGTDTQYF.

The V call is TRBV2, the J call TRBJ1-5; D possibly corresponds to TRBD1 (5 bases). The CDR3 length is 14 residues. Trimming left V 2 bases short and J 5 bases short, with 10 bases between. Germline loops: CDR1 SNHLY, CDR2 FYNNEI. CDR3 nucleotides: TGTGCCAGCAGTGAATCAGGGAAGTATCAGCCCCAGCATTTT. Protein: CASSESGKYQPQHF. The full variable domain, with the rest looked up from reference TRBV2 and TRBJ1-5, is EPEVTQTPSHQVTQMGQEVILRCVPISNHLYFYWYRQILGQKVEFLVSFYNNEISEKSEIFDDQFSVERPDGSNFTLKIRSTKLEDSAMYFCASSESGKYQPQHFGDGTRLSIL.

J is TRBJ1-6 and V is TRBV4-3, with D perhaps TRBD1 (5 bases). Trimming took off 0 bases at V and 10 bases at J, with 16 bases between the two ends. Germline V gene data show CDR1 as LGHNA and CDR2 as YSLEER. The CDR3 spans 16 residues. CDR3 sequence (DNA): TGCGCCAGCAGCCAAGATCGCGGCCTGGGGGAATCACCCCTCCACTTT. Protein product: CASSQDRGLGESPLHF.

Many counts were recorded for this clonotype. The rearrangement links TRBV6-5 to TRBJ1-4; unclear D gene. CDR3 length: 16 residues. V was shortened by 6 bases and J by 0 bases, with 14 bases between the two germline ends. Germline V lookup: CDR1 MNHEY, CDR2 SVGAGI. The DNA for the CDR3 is TGTGCCAGCAGCCTCGGGCCCCGAACAACTAATGAAAAACTGTTTTTT. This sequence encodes CASSLGPRTTNEKLFF.

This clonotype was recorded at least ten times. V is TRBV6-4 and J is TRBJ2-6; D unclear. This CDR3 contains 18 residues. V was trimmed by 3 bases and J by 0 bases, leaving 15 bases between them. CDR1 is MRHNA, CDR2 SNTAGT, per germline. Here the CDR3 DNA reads TGTGCCAGCAGTGAGGTGTCAGCTAGTAGCTCTGGGGCCAACGTCCTGACTTTC. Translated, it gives CASSEVSASSSGANVLTF.